Following are 19 T cell receptor beta chains from one sample sequenced in a study of blood T cell repertoires in COVID-19. Clones were read by immunoSEQ multiplex PCR, and TCRdb kept only the in-frame ones, dropping some. The sample has roughly 280,000 clones, about 87% seen once. The sequenced sample consisted of PBMCs or T cells enriched from blood (not recorded which). The receptors shown here come from a woman aged 45-65 years who had recovered from COVID-19.

The rearrangement uses TRBV14 and TRBJ1-4; D might be TRBD1 (6 bases). V lost 5 bases to trimming and J lost 0 bases, with 16 bases between them. The CDR3 runs 17 residues. The V gene's germline CDR1 is SGHDN and CDR2 FVKESK. The CDR3, as DNA: TGTGCCAGCAGCTCCCGAGGGGGAAAAGCAACTAATGAAAAACTGTTTTTT. Its translation is CASSSRGGKATNEKLFF. The whole variable domain, filled in from reference TRBV14 and TRBJ1-4, reads EAGVTQFPSHSVIEKGQTVTLRCDPISGHDNLYWYRRVMGKEIKFLLHFVKESKQDESGMPNNRFLAERTGGTYSTLKVQPAELEDSGVYFCASSSRGGKATNEKLFFGSGTQLSVL.

The gene calls are TRBV5-1 and TRBJ1-1; 9 bases line up with TRBD1. V gave up 0 bases and J gave up 0 bases; unmatched junction bases: 3. This CDR3 contains 16 residues. CDR1 and CDR2 (germline): SGHRS, YFSETQ. CDR3 protein: CASSLAGTGMNTEAFF. The CDR3 nucleotides are TGCGCCAGCAGCTTGGCCGGGACAGGGATGAACACTGAAGCTTTCTTT. Combining the CDR3 with reference TRBV5-1 and TRBJ1-1 gives the whole variable domain KAGVTQTPRYLIKTRGQQVTLSCSPISGHRSVSWYQQTPGQGLQFLFEYFSETQRNKGNFPGRFSGRQFSNSRSEMNVSTLELGDSALYLCASSLAGTGMNTEAFFGQGTRLTVV.

This clone has only one observation. The chain links TRBV2 to TRBJ2-7, with TRBD1 matching 8 bases. This CDR3 is built from 14 residues. J gave up 5 bases and V 5 bases, and 8 bases lay outside the gene matches. Germline V gene sequence: CDR1 SNHLY, CDR2 FYNNEI. CDR3 sequence: CASSPQGTGDEQYF. In DNA form, the CDR3 reads TGTGCCAGCAGTCCCCAGGGGACAGGAGACGAGCAGTACTTC. The whole variable domain, remainder taken from reference TRBV2 and TRBJ2-7, is EPEVTQTPSHQVTQMGQEVILRCVPISNHLYFYWYRQILGQKVEFLVSFYNNEISEKSEIFDDQFSVERPDGSNFTLKIRSTKLEDSAMYFCASSPQGTGDEQYFGPGTRLTVT.

The chain carries TRBV5-4 and TRBJ2-7, with 7 bases lining up with TRBD1. The V gene end was trimmed by 4 bases and the J gene end by 4 bases; junction bases not matched to a gene: 11. There are 15 residues in the CDR3. Germline V gene sequence: CDR1 SGHNT, CDR2 YYREEE (reference sequence). The CDR3 DNA sequence: TGTGCCAGCAGCCTCCAGACAGGGCCTCAATACGAGCAGTACTTC. Protein sequence: CASSLQTGPQYEQYF.

The chain is built from TRBV6-1 and TRBJ2-1; D is unresolved. The CDR3 contains 14 residues. Per the germline V gene, CDR1 is MNHNS and CDR2 is SASEGT. V gave up 1 base and J gave up 6 bases, with 10 bases separating them. CDR3 sequence: CASSEGRRINEQFF. The CDR3 DNA is TGTGCCAGCAGTGAAGGCCGGCGGATCAATGAGCAGTTCTTC.

The V and J genes are TRBV2 and TRBJ2-2; 13 bases map to TRBD2. CDR1 and CDR2 from the germline V gene are SNHLY and FYNNEI. The CDR3 has 17 residues. The V gene end was trimmed by 6 bases and the J gene end by 3 bases; junction bases not matched to a gene: 7. CDR3 nucleotides: TGTGCCAGCAGGGACGGGACTAGCGGGATTTACACCGGGGAGCTGTTTTTT. This sequence encodes CASRDGTSGIYTGELFF.

The chain joins TRBV28 to TRBJ2-7; tentative D call: TRBD2 (6 bases). Germline-derived CDR1 and CDR2 are MDHEN and SYDVKM. The CDR3 sequence is 16 residues long. The V end lost 5 bases, the J end lost 0 bases, and 17 bases lay between the germline ends. The CDR3 DNA sequence: TGTGCCAGCAGTCCGCACGGGACTGCCAGCTCCTACGAGCAGTACTTC. This encodes CASSPHGTASSYEQYF.

The chain links TRBV14 to TRBJ1-2; D gene ambiguous. Germline CDR1 SGHDN, CDR2 FVKESK. This CDR3 comprises 15 residues. The ends were cut back, 0 bases at V and 3 bases at J, with 11 bases in the middle. CDR3 DNA: TGTGCCAGCAGCCAAGACAGGAATGTTTACTATGGCTACACCTTC. Amino acid sequence: CASSQDRNVYYGYTF. The full variable domain, its missing parts supplied by reference TRBV14 and TRBJ1-2, is EAGVTQFPSHSVIEKGQTVTLRCDPISGHDNLYWYRRVMGKEIKFLLHFVKESKQDESGMPNNRFLAERTGGTYSTLKVQPAELEDSGVYFCASSQDRNVYYGYTFGSGTRLTVV.

This sequence joins TRBV9 and TRBJ2-1; TRBD2 agrees at 8 bases. Germline V gene lookup returns CDR1 SGDLS and CDR2 YYNGEE. This CDR3 has 15 amino acids. The ends lost 0 bases at V and 4 bases at J; junction bases unmatched: 3. This chain's CDR3 is CASSVGLATYNEQFF. In DNA form, the CDR3 reads TGTGCCAGCAGCGTAGGACTAGCGACTTACAATGAGCAGTTCTTC.

For this clone: The sample contains more than one DNA sequence encoding this CDR3. This chain joins TRBV18 and TRBJ2-5; D is possibly TRBD1 (6 bases). This CDR3 is 13 amino acids long. The germline V gene has CDR1 KGHSH and CDR2 LQKENI. The V and J ends lost 3 bases and 2 bases respectively, with 7 bases between them. The CDR3 region is CASSPGQQETQYF. The CDR3 DNA reads as TGTGCCAGCTCACCCGGACAGCAAGAGACCCAGTACTTC.

The chain combines TRBV27 with TRBJ1-6; tentatively, D is TRBD1 (5 bases). The V end lost 1 base, the J end lost 9 bases, and 13 bases lay between the germline ends. The CDR3 consists of 15 residues. CDR1 is MNHEY, CDR2 SMNVEV, per germline (reference sequence). The CDR3 DNA sequence: TGTGCCAGCAGTTTATGGTTCAGGGTACCTTCACCCCTCCACTTT. It yields the protein CASSLWFRVPSPLHF.

The genes are TRBV28 and TRBJ1-4; D possibly corresponds to TRBD1 (5 bases). V was clipped by 5 bases and J by 8 bases, with 24 bases between them. Looked up from germline, CDR1 is MDHEN and CDR2 is SYDVKM. The CDR3 consists of 17 residues. In DNA, the CDR3 is TGTGCCAGCAGTCCCAATTCTATCAGGGAAAGTCGGGAAAAACTGTTTTTT. Translating gives CASSPNSIRESREKLFF.

The rearrangement uses TRBV27 and TRBJ1-6; D remains unclear. Germline assignment: CDR1 MNHEY and CDR2 SMNVEV (reference sequence). The CDR3 runs 15 residues. V was shortened by 2 bases and J by 16 bases, with 21 bases between the two germline ends. The CDR3 DNA follows: TGTGCCAGCAGTTTAGGGAGACAATCCCCCGAAGGTCTCCACTTT. Protein: CASSLGRQSPEGLHF.

This clone was seen a few times. The CDR3 reads CASSYSTDRLSAGTQYF. In DNA, the CDR3 is TGTGCCAGCAGTTACTCTACGGACAGACTCTCTGCGGGGACCCAGTACTTC. The rearrangement links TRBV6-2 or TRBV6-3 to TRBJ2-5, with D maybe TRBD1 (6 bases). Germline values: CDR1 MNHEY, CDR2 SVGEGT. This CDR3 is 17 amino acids long. V was cut by 0 bases and J by 7 bases, with 21 bases left in between.

The chain uses TRBV19 and TRBJ2-1, with 8 positions matching TRBD2. Trimming cost V 1 base and J 6 bases; bases outside gene matches: 8. The CDR3 totals 16 residues. Germline lookup yields CDR1 LNHDA and CDR2 SQIVND (reference sequence). CDR3 in DNA: TGTGCCAGTAGTATAGTAGCGGGGAGCTGGGGCAATGAGCAGTTCTTC. Encoded protein: CASSIVAGSWGNEQFF. The full variable domain, its missing parts supplied by reference TRBV19 and TRBJ2-1, is DGGITQSPKYLFRKEGQNVTLSCEQNLNHDAMYWYRQDPGQGLRLIYYSQIVNDFQKGDIAEGYSVSREKKESFPLTVTSAQKNPTAFYLCASSIVAGSWGNEQFFGPGTRLTVL.

A note on this clone: Other nucleotide sequences in the sample specify the same CDR3. This chain connects TRBV28 to TRBJ1-3, with D hard to call. Germline V gene sequence: CDR1 MDHEN, CDR2 SYDVKM. This CDR3 is built from 12 residues. V dropped 2 bases and J dropped 4 bases, with 3 bases sitting between them. CDR3 sequence: CASSLSGNTIYF. The CDR3 DNA is TGTGCCAGCAGTTTAAGCGGAAACACCATATATTTT.

The CDR3 coding sequence is TGTGCCAGCAGCAAAGGACTAGCGGGAGATACCGGGGAGCTGTTTTTT. Its protein product is CASSKGLAGDTGELFF. This rearrangement joins TRBV11-3 to TRBJ2-2; 13 bases fit TRBD2. Germline loops: CDR1 SGHNT, CDR2 YENEEA. The CDR3 sequence is 16 residues long. The trim removed 5 bases at V and 5 bases at J, leaving 5 bases unmatched.

The chain links TRBV5-1 to TRBJ2-1; TRBD2 matches 11 bases. Trimming cost V 4 bases and J 5 bases; bases outside gene matches: 5. The germline V gene has CDR1 SGHRS and CDR2 YFSETQ. The CDR3 totals 15 residues. CDR3 DNA: TGCGCCAGCAGCCCGGGTAGCGGGAGGGACAATGAGCAGTTCTTC. It encodes CASSPGSGRDNEQFF.

This clone was counted between two and nine times. V usage is TRBV7-2 and J usage is TRBJ1-1; 8 nucleotides match TRBD1. CDR1 and CDR2 from the germline V gene are SGHTA and FQGNSA. The CDR3 sequence is 16 residues long. The J segment lost 1 base and the V segment lost 5 bases, leaving 9 bases of the junction unmatched. The CDR3 DNA sequence: TGTGCCAGCAGCCCCGAGCCCGGGACAGGGAACACTGAAGCTTTCTTT. Amino acid sequence: CASSPEPGTGNTEAFF.